This is a list of T cell receptor beta chains from one sample in a study of blood T cell repertoires in COVID-19. Data came from immunoSEQ multiplex PCR; TCRdb stores just in-frame clones and leaves some out. The table shows 150,000 to 200,000 clones, with under 80% occurring only once. The sample comprised peripheral blood. These receptors originate from an older man with acute or convalescent COVID-19. Both conserved end residues are trimmed from each CDR3. A row's size may be missing; if present it is once, few, many or a size class.

v_call	clone_size	j_call	cdr3_aa
TRBV28	NA	TRBJ1-5	AAVDARGQPQH
TRBV25-1	NA	TRBJ1-2	ASSEPRWGTGVRGYT
TRBV19	once	TRBJ2-7	ASSVNQGAYEQY
TRBV5-6	NA	TRBJ2-5	ASSLGVWETQY
TRBV29-1	NA	TRBJ1-4	SVEIRTDSSKLF
TRBV6-6	few	TRBJ2-3	ASSYFSGRSDTQY
TRBV30	NA	TRBJ1-4	AWRRTGAGDEKLF
TRBV5-4	NA	TRBJ1-1	ASSLGGRGVDTEAF
TRBV11-3	NA	TRBJ1-1	ASSIGPSTEAF
TRBV20-1	NA	TRBJ2-3	SARPTDTQY
TRBV6-5	NA	TRBJ2-3	ASPRGGEQY
TRBV5-1	NA	TRBJ1-1	ASSSTGGTNTEAF
TRBV5-1	NA	TRBJ1-1	ASSLEDSVSEAF
TRBV11-2	few	TRBJ2-1	ASSLVTGFGVEQF
TRBV5-1	few	TRBJ1-6	ASSWDKNNSPLH
TRBV5-6	NA	TRBJ1-2	ASSLESGRGLGYT
TRBV10-3	few	TRBJ1-1	AISRQGATNTEAF
TRBV7-8	NA	TRBJ1-5	ASSTLRGLSNQPQH
TRBV19	NA	TRBJ2-2	ASSMGLAGGLTGELF
TRBV7-9	NA	TRBJ1-5	ASSSRDRPNQPQH
TRBV29-1	few	TRBJ2-3	SVEPPPGDTQY
TRBV5-6	NA	TRBJ2-7	ASSLTGKRNSYEQY
TRBV15	NA	TRBJ1-3	ATSRDPGTGNTIY
TRBV18	NA	TRBJ1-1	ASSSLRNIEAF
TRBV5-1	NA	TRBJ1-5	ASRPHTGFSNQPQH
TRBV5-1	once	TRBJ2-1	ASTGLAGAQGNEQF
TRBV19	NA	TRBJ2-1	ASSDRGLNEQF
TRBV4-1	NA	TRBJ1-5	ASSPLDSSNQPQH
TRBV7-8	NA	TRBJ1-2	ASSRFTGPSYGYT
TRBV7-3	NA	TRBJ2-2	ASSPQGNTGELF
TRBV2	NA	TRBJ2-2	AQLLAGGSGELF
TRBV6-5	few	TRBJ2-7	ASSLDRVYEQY
TRBV27	NA	TRBJ2-5	ASSARTGEETQY
TRBV27	NA	TRBJ1-2	ASSPRSANYGYT
TRBV5-1	NA	TRBJ2-7	ASSLGGTSGTYEQY